The table lists the clone carrying this TCR beta chain with a few counts. What it binds is unknown. At one boundary the junction diverges from the germline segment, which might be a read error. This CDR3 is built from 16 residues. The V gene's germline CDR1 is SSHAT and CDR2 FNYEAQ (reference sequence). Investigators reverse transcribed all isolated RNA, so they sequenced expressed TCRB transcripts. Here immunoSEQ multiplex PCR was the method, and the copy in TCRdb shows in-frame clones only, minus some. The sample lists hundreds of thousands of clones, about a tenth occurring once. This sample was taken from a study of beta chain features in type 1 diabetes. Each of the CD4+ naive, central memory, regulatory and stem cell-like memory populations was sorted via CD45RO/CCR7/CD25/CD127/CD95/CD27. Whole-study results and caveats: In all four CD4+ subsets, TCRB CDR3 length was significantly, moderately reduced in type 1 diabetes. Insertions at VDJ junctions were less frequent in type 1 diabetes patients. These patients also deleted more nucleotides at the same junctions.

Sequenced material: naive CD4+ T cells from blood. This sequence was found in a man aged 25 to 40 with type 1 diabetes. This sequence joins TRBV7-7 and TRBJ2-2, with D possibly matching TRBD2 (6 bases). This chain's CDR3 is CASSPGGGANTGELFF. In DNA, the CDR3 is TGTGCTAGCAGCCCCGGAGGCGGGGCGAACACCGGGGAGCTGTTTTTT.